Following are 32 T cell receptor beta chains from one sample sequenced in a study of post-analysis software for immune sequencing data. Study conclusions and caveats: TRBV segments more frequent in patients than in controls numbered several and included TRBV5-6, TRBV5-1 and TRBV20-1.

For these TCRs, the target antigens are not known. Prepared TCR beta cDNA libraries contained unique molecular identifiers. TCRdb redid the calling of the PCR reads with MiXCR, one entry per CDR3 protein. The table lists hundreds of thousands of distinct CDR3 sequences, under 55% of them singletons. Sequencing was performed on blood. These receptor sequences come from a girl aged 10 to 17 with multiple sclerosis.

The chain combines TRBV28 with TRBJ2-1; D might be TRBD2 (6 bases). CDR1 is MDHEN, CDR2 SYDVKM, per germline. This CDR3 is built from 15 residues. With 10 bases removed from V and 6 bases from J, the gap between germline ends came to 22 bases. CDR3 sequence reads: CAILSGGRTGNEQFF. The CDR3 DNA reads TGTGCCATCCTCAGTGGAGGGAGAACGGGCAATGAGCAGTTCTTC.

For the CDR3, the DNA is TGTGCCACCAGCAGGCTTCTGGGGGGGGCCCCAGGGACCCAGTACTTC. As protein: CATSRLLGGAPGTQYF. The chain joins TRBV15 to TRBJ2-7; possible D gene TRBD2, 7 bases. The DNA matches TRBJ2-5 better at its end, which makes the J call doubtful. CDR3 size: 16 residues. Germline CDR1 LNHNV, CDR2 YYDKDF (reference sequence).

This clonotype was recorded only once. The CDR3: CASSESLEGETQYF. CDR3 sequence (DNA): TGTGCCAGCAGTGAATCCCTCGAGGGGGAGACCCAGTACTTC. V gene TRBV6-1 combines with J gene TRBJ2-5; D possibly matches TRBD1 or TRBD2 (5 bases each). Germline CDR1 is MNHNS and CDR2 is SASEGT. This CDR3 comprises 14 residues. V was cut by 2 bases and J by 5 bases, with 12 bases left in between.

Worth noting for this clonotype: An end of the junction differs from the germline gene, which may be a read error. The rearrangement uses TRBV7-7 and TRBJ2-7; D gene unclear. The CDR3 loop spans 14 amino acids. CDR1 and CDR2 from the germline V gene are SSHAT and FNYEAQ (reference sequence). The CDR3 DNA reads TGTGCTAGCAGCCCCGGTAACCTCAACAATGAGCAGTACTTC. Its translation: CASSPGNLNNEQYF.

This chain links TRBV12-3 or TRBV12-4 with TRBJ1-5; the D is unclear. There are 15 residues in the CDR3. V shed 5 bases and J shed 0 bases, with 11 bases lying between them. This CDR3 is CASSEEGYSNQPQHF. CDR3 DNA sequence: TGTGCCAGCAGTGAAGAGGGATATAGCAATCAGCCCCAGCATTTT.

This clonotype was observed a few times. The V and J genes are TRBV4-3 and TRBJ1-2, with D hard to call. The CDR3 has 12 amino acids. Germline CDR1 LGHNA, CDR2 YSLEER. Trimming took 3 bases from V and 5 from J, leaving 7 bases between them. The CDR3 nucleotides read TGCGCCAGCAGCCAGGAAGGGTATGGCTACACCTTC. This sequence encodes CASSQEGYGYTF.

The V gene is TRBV6-6, the J gene TRBJ2-7, with D maybe TRBD2 (6 bases). The ends were cut back, 4 bases at V and 0 bases at J, with 13 bases in the middle. Looked up from germline, CDR1 is MNHNY and CDR2 is SVGAGI (reference sequence). The CDR3 consists of 15 residues. CDR3 in DNA: TGTGCCAGCAGTTCCCAGGGACTTAGCTCCTACGAGCAGTACTTC. Encoded protein: CASSSQGLSSYEQYF.

The CDR3 bases are TGTGCCAGCATTGATCCAGGGTCGATTGAGACCCAGTACTTC. Translation: CASIDPGSIETQYF. The J gene is TRBJ2-5, the V gene TRBV2; D perhaps matches TRBD1 (5 bases). The CDR3 totals 14 residues. V was shortened by 7 bases and J by 5 bases, with 17 bases between the two germline ends. The V gene's germline CDR1 is SNHLY and CDR2 FYNNEI. Full variable domain (remainder filled in from reference TRBV2 and TRBJ2-5): EPEVTQTPSHQVTQMGQEVILRCVPISNHLYFYWYRQILGQKVEFLVSFYNNEISEKSEIFDDQFSVERPDGSNFTLKIRSTKLEDSAMYFCASIDPGSIETQYFGPGTRLLVL.

This clonotype has just a few counts. This chain uses TRBV7-9 with TRBJ2-7; D is unresolved. Germline CDR1 SEHNR, CDR2 FQNEAQ (reference sequence). V lost 4 bases, J lost 0 bases, and 16 bases lay in between. The CDR3 is 16 residues long. For the CDR3, the DNA is TGTGCCAGCAGCTCCCCCCCGACACGAAGCTCCTACGAGCAGTACTTC. Its translation: CASSSPPTRSSYEQYF.

The V call is TRBV7-8, the J call TRBJ2-7; TRBD1 matches 8 bases. Germline CDR1 is SGHVS and CDR2 is FQNEAQ. The CDR3 runs to 16 residues. V shed 0 bases and J 6 bases; nucleotides not matched to a gene: 10. CDR3 region: CASSLAGLVQGGEQYF. The CDR3 nucleotides read TGTGCCAGCAGCTTAGCGGGGTTGGTACAGGGGGGCGAGCAGTACTTC.

This clonotype occurred a few times. The rearrangement joins TRBV6-5 to TRBJ1-2, with no clear D. CDR3 length: 11 residues. Germline loops: CDR1 MNHEY, CDR2 SVGAGI. Trimming removed 6 bases from V and 8 bases from J, with 10 bases in between. CDR3 nucleotides: TGTGCCAGCAGAATAGAGGCGGGCTACACCTTC. This gives the protein CASRIEAGYTF.

This rearrangement joins TRBV12-3 or TRBV12-4 to TRBJ1-2; D ambiguous. The CDR3 sequence is 13 residues long. V was cut by 5 bases and J by 8 bases, with 15 bases left in between. CDR3 DNA sequence: TGTGCCAGCAGTGTATCGCCTTTATACGGCTACACCTTC. Translated, it gives CASSVSPLYGYTF.

This clonotype was found a few times. J is TRBJ2-1 and V is TRBV11-2, with TRBD2 matching 7 bases. CDR3 length equals 18 residues. The V gene's germline CDR1 is SGHAT and CDR2 FQNNGV. Trimming cost V 1 base and J 6 bases; bases outside gene matches: 15. Here the CDR3 DNA reads TGTGCCAGCAGCTTAGTCATGACAGCGGGAAGTGGACGCAATGAGCAGTTCTTC. This translates into CASSLVMTAGSGRNEQFF.

This clonotype has a handful of counts. The J gene is TRBJ2-7, the V gene TRBV20-1; 8 nucleotides agree with TRBD2. V was pared by 0 bases and J by 3 bases, with 10 bases of the junction left unmatched. Germline V gene sequence: CDR1 DFQATT, CDR2 SNEGSKA (reference sequence). The CDR3 is 16 residues long. CDR3 region: CSARDLTSGSYYEQYF. The CDR3, as DNA: TGCAGTGCTAGAGATCTCACTAGCGGCTCTTACTACGAGCAGTACTTC.

On this clonotype itself: The junction shows a germline mismatch at one end, possibly a read error. The chain carries TRBV20-1 and TRBJ2-7; D might be TRBD1 (5 bases). CDR1 and CDR2 (germline): DFQATT, SNEGSKA (reference sequence). This CDR3 is 12 amino acids long. As DNA, the CDR3 is TGCAGTGCTAGGGACACCTCCCACGAGCAGTACTTC. Protein: CSARDTSHEQYF.

The table lists this clonotype with a few counts. The chain employs TRBV29-1 and TRBJ2-5; the D gene is possibly TRBD2 (5 bases). The germline V gene has CDR1 SQVTM and CDR2 ANQGSEA. With 4 bases removed from V and 4 bases from J, the gap between germline ends came to 13 bases. CDR3 length equals 13 residues. The CDR3 DNA sequence: TGCAGCGTTGGGTTCCGGAGCGGAGAGACCCAGTACTTC. Its protein is CSVGFRSGETQYF.

The rearrangement links TRBV28 to TRBJ2-7; D tentatively reads TRBD1 or TRBD2 (5 bases each). This CDR3 comprises 15 residues. The ends were cut back, 4 bases at V and 5 bases at J, with 18 bases in the middle. Germline V CDR1 and CDR2: MDHEN, SYDVKM. The CDR3 region has the DNA TGTGCCAGCAGTTCCTCCGGGACGATGGCCGACGAGCAGTACTTC. Its protein product is CASSSSGTMADEQYF.

The V call is TRBV28, the J call TRBJ2-1; possibly TRBD1 or TRBD2 for D (6 bases each). The CDR3 extends over 16 amino acids. The germline V and J ends were trimmed by 5 bases and 7 bases, with 21 bases remaining between them. The germline V gene encodes CDR1 MDHEN and CDR2 SYDVKM. CDR3 protein: CASSRGGWGGNNEQFF. Here the CDR3 DNA reads TGTGCCAGCAGTCGAGGGGGGTGGGGAGGAAATAATGAGCAGTTCTTC.

The chain employs TRBV7-9 and TRBJ2-3, with no clear D. The V end lost 5 bases, the J end lost 4 bases, and 13 bases lay between the germline ends. The CDR3 loop spans 14 amino acids. Germline loops: CDR1 SEHNR, CDR2 FQNEAQ (reference sequence). The CDR3 sequence: CASSRDQPPDTQYF. In DNA, the CDR3 is TGTGCCAGCAGCCGCGATCAACCCCCAGATACGCAGTATTTT.

This chain joins TRBV4-2 and TRBJ2-5; 8 bases line up with TRBD2. Germline CDR1 LGHNA, CDR2 YNFKEQ. V dropped 1 base and J dropped 1; count of bases not matched to a gene: 8. This CDR3 region has 17 residues. The CDR3 DNA sequence: TGTGCCAGCAGCCAAGGACGAGCGGGAGATGGCCAAGAGACCCAGTACTTC. Amino acid sequence: CASSQGRAGDGQETQYF.

Many counts were recorded for this clonotype. V usage is TRBV5-4 and J usage is TRBJ2-7, with D possibly being TRBD1 or TRBD2 (5 bases each). Germline V gene lookup returns CDR1 SGHNT and CDR2 YYREEE (reference sequence). This CDR3 is 16 amino acids long. V was cut by 0 bases and J by 0 bases, with 13 bases left in between. CDR3 amino acids: CASSLGAGTSSYEQYF. The CDR3 coding sequence is TGTGCCAGCAGCTTGGGGGCAGGGACCAGCTCCTACGAGCAGTACTTC. Drawing the rest from reference TRBV5-4 and TRBJ2-7, the complete variable domain is ETGVTQSPTHLIKTRGQQVTLRCSSQSGHNTVSWYQQALGQGPQFIFQYYREEENGRGNFPPRFSGLQFPNYSSELNVNALELDDSALYLCASSLGAGTSSYEQYFGPGTRLTVT.

The chain employs TRBV28 and TRBJ2-3, with D possibly TRBD2 on 6 matching bases. The CDR3 runs 14 residues. Germline CDR1 MDHEN, CDR2 SYDVKM. V was clipped by 5 bases and J by 4 bases, with 13 bases between them. This CDR3 is CASSPSGGSDTQYF. CDR3 sequence (DNA): TGTGCCAGCAGTCCAAGTGGGGGGTCAGATACGCAGTATTTT. Full variable domain (remainder filled in from reference TRBV28 and TRBJ2-3): DVKVTQSSRYLVKRTGEKVFLECVQDMDHENMFWYRQDPGLGLRLIYFSYDVKMKEKGDIPEGYSVSREKKERFSLILESASTNQTSMYLCASSPSGGSDTQYFGPGTRLTVL.

This clonotype was detected a few times. The chain couples TRBV28 to TRBJ2-7; 9 positions agree with TRBD1. V gave up 7 bases and J gave up 3 bases; unmatched junction bases: 7. The CDR3 is 14 residues long. The germline V gene has CDR1 MDHEN and CDR2 SYDVKM. The CDR3 loop is CASTIQGASYEQYF. CDR3 coding DNA: TGTGCCAGCACCATACAGGGGGCCAGCTACGAGCAGTACTTC.

The rearrangement links TRBV24-1 to TRBJ2-1; 8 positions match TRBD2. Trimming cost V 4 bases and J 6 bases; bases outside gene matches: 10. The CDR3 is 16 residues long. CDR1 KGHDR and CDR2 SFDVKD come from the germline V gene. The CDR3 DNA reads TGTGCCACCAGTGACCCCCGGGAGGGCCGGCTCAATGAGCAGTTCTTC. Translating it yields CATSDPREGRLNEQFF.

This clonotype appeared a few times. In DNA, the CDR3 is TGCAGCGTAATGGGGACAGGGGCTTACTATGGCTACACCTTC. This encodes CSVMGTGAYYGYTF. The rearrangement joins TRBV29-1 to TRBJ1-2; 10 bases match TRBD1. The V and J ends lost 6 bases and 3 bases, in that order; junction bases with no gene match: 7. Per the germline V gene, CDR1 is SQVTM and CDR2 is ANQGSEA. This CDR3 spans 14 amino acids.

The chain combines TRBV4-1 with TRBJ2-7, with D possibly matching TRBD2 (6 bases). V was cut by 1 base and J by 2 bases, with 21 bases left in between. This CDR3 is built from 18 residues. Germline V gene lookup returns CDR1 MGHRA and CDR2 YSYEKL. The CDR3 region has the DNA TGCGCCAGCAGCCAAGGTCTACTCCGGCGGGGTCCCACCTACGAGCAGTACTTC. Translating it yields CASSQGLLRRGPTYEQYF.

J is TRBJ2-7 and V is TRBV3-1; 10 nucleotides agree with TRBD2. Matching the DNA end better, TRBJ2-4 makes the J call doubtful. The germline V gene encodes CDR1 LGHDT and CDR2 YNNKEL (reference sequence). This CDR3 comprises 14 residues. CDR3 amino acids: CASTLLAGPDIQYF. The CDR3 nucleotides read TGTGCCAGCACCTTACTAGCGGGGCCGGACATTCAGTACTTC.

The chain uses TRBV7-3 and TRBJ2-1; TRBD2 matches 12 bases. CDR1 is SGHTA and CDR2 is FQGTGA in the germline V gene. Germline trimming cut 4 bases from V and 2 bases from J; bases unmatched to any gene: 0. This CDR3 spans 15 amino acids. The CDR3 is CASSWTSGTYNEQFF. The CDR3 DNA sequence: TGTGCCAGCAGCTGGACTAGCGGGACCTACAATGAGCAGTTCTTC.

The sample holds one count of this clonotype. V is TRBV7-9 and J is TRBJ2-7; TRBD1 agrees at 11 bases. Germline V gene data show CDR1 as SEHNR and CDR2 as FQNEAQ (reference sequence). Trimming cost V 5 bases and J 3 bases; bases outside gene matches: 3. This CDR3 has 14 residues. The CDR3 reads CASSGTGGNYEQYF. CDR3 nucleotides: TGTGCCAGCAGCGGGACAGGGGGAAACTACGAGCAGTACTTC.

This clonotype was counted a few times. This chain connects TRBV3-1 to TRBJ1-2, with D perhaps TRBD1 (6 bases). Trimming removed 0 bases from V and 4 bases from J, with 21 bases in between. Germline loops: CDR1 LGHDT, CDR2 YNNKEL (reference sequence). The CDR3 consists of 18 residues. In nucleotides, the CDR3 is TGTGCCAGCAGCCAAGATCTCTCGGTAGGGGGAGGGCGCTATGGCTACACCTTC. Translated: CASSQDLSVGGGRYGYTF. The complete variable domain, with remaining parts taken from reference TRBV3-1 and TRBJ1-2, reads DTAVSQTPKYLVTQMGNDKSIKCEQNLGHDTMYWYKQDSKKFLKIMFSYNNKELIINETVPNRFSPKSPDKAHLNLHINSLELGDSAVYFCASSQDLSVGGGRYGYTFGSGTRLTVV.

The chain joins TRBV10-3 to TRBJ2-3; 8 bases map to TRBD1. The length of the CDR3 is 14 residues. Germline-derived CDR1 and CDR2 are ENHRY and SYGVKD. Trimming removed 4 bases from V and 6 bases from J; junction bases left unmatched: 6. The CDR3 here is CAISVTQGADTQYF. CDR3 DNA: TGTGCCATCAGTGTCACGCAGGGGGCTGATACGCAGTATTTT.

V and J are TRBV20-1 and TRBJ2-4; 13 bases line up with TRBD2. This CDR3 contains 14 residues. V was clipped by 3 bases and J by 13 bases; unmatched bases: 9. Germline CDR1 and CDR2: DFQATT and SNEGSKA (reference sequence). The CDR3 DNA reads TGCAGTGCTAGCCAGACTAGCGGGAGGCTACGCCAGTACTTC. It translates to CSASQTSGRLRQYF.